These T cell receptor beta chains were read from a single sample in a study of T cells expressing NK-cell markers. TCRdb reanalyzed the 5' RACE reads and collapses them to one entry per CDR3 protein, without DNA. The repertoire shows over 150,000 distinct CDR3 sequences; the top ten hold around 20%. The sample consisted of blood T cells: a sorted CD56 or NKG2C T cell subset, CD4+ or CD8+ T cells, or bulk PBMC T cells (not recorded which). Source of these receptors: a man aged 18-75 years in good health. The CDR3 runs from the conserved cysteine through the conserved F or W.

cdr3_aa: CASSLSGQLTNYGYTF; j_call: TRBJ1-2; v_call: TRBV11-2
cdr3_aa: CASSPLAGGTVSSSYNEQFF; j_call: TRBJ2-1; v_call: TRBV6-2/TRBV6-3
cdr3_aa: CASSYFRTSWLYEQFF; j_call: TRBJ2-1; v_call: TRBV6-2/TRBV6-3
cdr3_aa: CASSYRGNYQETQYF; j_call: TRBJ2-5; v_call: TRBV12-3/TRBV12-4
cdr3_aa: CASSPLVGRSTEAFF; j_call: TRBJ1-1; v_call: TRBV14
cdr3_aa: CASSIDSLAGNNEQFF; j_call: TRBJ2-1; v_call: TRBV19
cdr3_aa: CASSPDGALGEKLFF; j_call: TRBJ1-4; v_call: TRBV28
cdr3_aa: CATSTAYGQLYEQYF; j_call: TRBJ2-7; v_call: TRBV15
cdr3_aa: CASSAPGTRELFF; j_call: TRBJ2-2; v_call: TRBV9
cdr3_aa: CASSEGSSGANVLTF; j_call: TRBJ2-6; v_call: TRBV6-1
cdr3_aa: CASSQELLLRYEQYF; j_call: TRBJ2-7; v_call: TRBV14
cdr3_aa: CSAPRLAGGQTQYF; j_call: TRBJ2-5; v_call: TRBV20-1
cdr3_aa: CSIHTSDRSSYEQYF; j_call: TRBJ2-7; v_call: TRBV20-1
cdr3_aa: CASSAGLAVTGELFF; j_call: TRBJ2-2; v_call: TRBV5-1
cdr3_aa: CASSKDGQGLTEAFF; j_call: TRBJ1-1; v_call: TRBV21-1
cdr3_aa: CASSAQAGETDTQYF; j_call: TRBJ2-3; v_call: TRBV6-4
cdr3_aa: CSARDQIMSSYNEQFF; j_call: TRBJ2-1; v_call: TRBV20-1
cdr3_aa: CSVVTIQGYEQFF; j_call: TRBJ2-1; v_call: TRBV29-1
cdr3_aa: CASRSLAGALYEQYF; j_call: TRBJ2-7; v_call: TRBV7-9
cdr3_aa: CASSSRQGEGGELFF; j_call: TRBJ2-2; v_call: TRBV7-7
cdr3_aa: CASSLEPINRGLGDTEAFF; j_call: TRBJ1-1; v_call: TRBV28
cdr3_aa: CASRTLQGPFTDTQYF; j_call: TRBJ2-3; v_call: TRBV2
cdr3_aa: CAISEAGGPRETQYF; j_call: TRBJ2-5; v_call: TRBV10-3
cdr3_aa: CASSVGGGPGNEQFF; j_call: TRBJ2-1; v_call: TRBV9
cdr3_aa: CASSLGRDRTTGELFF; j_call: TRBJ2-2; v_call: TRBV7-9
cdr3_aa: CASTGKGEQFF; j_call: TRBJ2-1; v_call: TRBV19
cdr3_aa: CATSDRDRYHEQYF; j_call: TRBJ2-7; v_call: TRBV24-1
cdr3_aa: CASSHTGIHTDTQYF; j_call: TRBJ2-3; v_call: TRBV7-2
cdr3_aa: CASSLAGSTGCLGELFF; j_call: TRBJ2-2; v_call: TRBV13
cdr3_aa: CASSIRTSGGVMAYEQYF; j_call: TRBJ2-7; v_call: TRBV7-8
cdr3_aa: CASSQLPGQGTGELFF; j_call: TRBJ2-2; v_call: TRBV4-1
cdr3_aa: CASRPLSSSGDSYEQYF; j_call: TRBJ2-7; v_call: TRBV2
cdr3_aa: CASSLGGAQETQYF; j_call: TRBJ2-5; v_call: TRBV7-8
cdr3_aa: CASSLVGGRNTDTQYF; j_call: TRBJ2-3; v_call: TRBV13
cdr3_aa: CASSLAGQGRREGYTF; j_call: TRBJ1-2; v_call: TRBV5-1
cdr3_aa: CASRGWTGAAYEQYF; j_call: TRBJ2-7; v_call: TRBV27
cdr3_aa: CASIGESNTGELFF; j_call: TRBJ2-2; v_call: TRBV7-9
cdr3_aa: CASSLAANYEQYF; j_call: TRBJ2-7; v_call: TRBV27
cdr3_aa: CASSLDVAGGTDTQYF; j_call: TRBJ2-3; v_call: TRBV5-5
cdr3_aa: CASSLGGAEQPQHF; j_call: TRBJ1-5; v_call: TRBV7-8
cdr3_aa: CSVEWARTHNEQFF; j_call: TRBJ2-1; v_call: TRBV29-1
cdr3_aa: CASTKNTGELFF; j_call: TRBJ2-2; v_call: TRBV27
cdr3_aa: CASSQTSEYMNTEAFF; j_call: TRBJ1-1; v_call: TRBV4-1
cdr3_aa: CASSEWGQRVADTQYF; j_call: TRBJ2-3; v_call: TRBV6-1
cdr3_aa: CASRHDRGRTGELFF; j_call: TRBJ2-2; v_call: TRBV7-6